A single sample gave rise to the 9 T cell receptor beta chains below, sequenced in a study of T cell responses to AZD1222 COVID-19 vaccine. Sequenced by immunoSEQ multiplex PCR; TCRdb stores in-frame clones only, minus some. The repertoire holds 80,000 to 100,000 clones, with around 89% as singletons. The material sequenced was peripheral blood, taken on day 0 of AZD1222 vaccination. These receptors originate from an adult in good health.

This sequence joins TRBV10-3 and TRBJ2-2; 7 nucleotides align to TRBD2. Trimming cost V 8 bases and J 4 bases; bases outside gene matches: 7. Germline V gives CDR1 ENHRY, CDR2 SYGVKD. The CDR3 sequence is 14 residues long. CDR3 loop: CAIGAGEGTGELFF. DNA for the CDR3: TGTGCCATCGGCGCGGGAGAGGGCACCGGGGAGCTGTTTTTT.

The chain couples TRBV2 to TRBJ1-5; a weak D match, TRBD1 (5 bases). The germline V gene encodes CDR1 SNHLY and CDR2 FYNNEI. The germline V and J ends were trimmed by 7 bases and 6 bases, with 13 bases remaining between them. The CDR3 contains 13 residues. CDR3 amino acids: CASTGGGSQPQHF. In nucleotides, the CDR3 is TGTGCCAGCACCGGCGGGGGTAGTCAGCCCCAGCATTTT.

V and J are TRBV18 and TRBJ2-7; TRBD2 matches 9 bases. Germline lookup yields CDR1 KGHSH and CDR2 LQKENI. CDR3 length: 15 amino acids. V lost 0 bases, J lost 4 bases, and 4 bases stayed unmatched. CDR3 sequence reads: CASSPPSGGRYEQYF. CDR3 in DNA: TGTGCCAGCTCACCACCGAGCGGGGGGAGGTACGAGCAGTACTTC.

The chain uses TRBV5-1 and TRBJ2-5; D is perhaps TRBD2 (6 bases). This CDR3 comprises 14 residues. Between the trimmed V and J ends, which lost 4 bases and 3 bases, there was a span of 13 bases. Germline loops: CDR1 SGHRS, CDR2 YFSETQ. CDR3 sequence (DNA): TGCGCCAGCAGCCGTGGTCGGAGGGAAGAGACCCAGTACTTC. Its protein product is CASSRGRREETQYF.

This chain links TRBV7-3 with TRBJ2-7; 9 bases line up with TRBD1. CDR1 is SGHTA and CDR2 is FQGTGA in the germline V gene. The length of the CDR3 is 15 residues. Losses at the gene ends were 4 bases for V and 3 bases for J; bases not matched to a gene: 7. The CDR3 nucleotides are TGTGCCAGCAGCTCAAGAGGGACAGGGAACTACGAGCAGTACTTC. This codes for CASSSRGTGNYEQYF.

The sample holds one count of this clone. The V and J genes are TRBV11-3 and TRBJ2-1; 8 positions match TRBD2. Germline trimming cut 1 base from V and 6 bases from J; bases unmatched to any gene: 5. CDR3 length: 15 residues. Per germline, CDR1 SGHNT and CDR2 YENEEA. CDR3 loop: CASSLGLSGSNEQFF. In nucleotides, the CDR3 is TGTGCCAGCAGCTTAGGGCTCAGCGGGAGCAATGAGCAGTTCTTC.

The chain couples TRBV28 to TRBJ2-2; 12 bases are a match to TRBD1. Trimming cost V 8 bases and J 8 bases; bases outside gene matches: 9. CDR3 length equals 15 residues. Germline values: CDR1 MDHEN, CDR2 SYDVKM. CDR3 sequence reads: CASVGTGGSTGELFF. Written as DNA, the CDR3 is TGTGCCAGCGTCGGGACAGGGGGCTCCACTGGGGAGCTGTTTTTT.

This chain joins TRBV7-8 and TRBJ1-3, with a tentative D call TRBD1 (6 bases). The ends were cut back, 4 bases at V and 2 bases at J, with 18 bases in the middle. The CDR3 runs to 17 residues. Germline V gene lookup returns CDR1 SGHVS and CDR2 FQNEAQ. The CDR3 here is CASSSYNAGTTGNTIYF. Written as DNA, the CDR3 is TGTGCCAGCAGCTCATACAACGCCGGGACAACTGGAAACACCATATATTTT. Looking up the rest from reference TRBV7-8 and TRBJ1-3 gives the full variable domain: GAGVSQSPRYKVAKRGQDVALRCDPISGHVSLFWYQQALGQGPEFLTYFQNEAQLDKSGLPSDRFFAERPEGSVSTLKIQRTQQEDSAVYLCASSSYNAGTTGNTIYFGEGSWLTVV.

The chain couples TRBV4-2 to TRBJ2-5, with D perhaps matching TRBD2 (6 bases). Germline CDR1 reads LGHNA; CDR2 reads YNFKEQ. V was pared by 0 bases and J by 5 bases, with 22 bases between. CDR3 size: 18 residues. This CDR3 is CASSQEPARFGRGETQYF. The CDR3 coding sequence is TGTGCCAGCAGCCAAGAGCCCGCGAGATTCGGGAGAGGGGAGACCCAGTACTTC.